These 7 T cell receptor beta chains were all obtained from the same sample, sequenced in a study of T-cell reconstitution after alpha-beta-depleted transplantation in children. Preparation of the TCRbeta library involved a method that used unique molecular identifiers. TCRdb independently ran MiXCR on the PCR reads; one entry per CDR3 protein. In the table there are around 250,000 distinct CDR3 sequences, over 20% of which are singletons. The sample in question was PBMCs, obtained before TCRalphabeta/CD19-depleted stem cell transplant. These receptor sequences come from a girl aged 2 to 9 with Fanconi anemia, due to receive a stem cell transplant.

This clonotype was recorded many times. The V gene is TRBV12-3 or TRBV12-4, the J gene TRBJ2-5; either TRBD1 or TRBD2 may supply D (5 bases each). This CDR3 is built from 15 residues. V was pared by 7 bases and J by 2 bases, with 17 bases between. CDR3 amino acids: CASTPTWGSQETQYF. For the CDR3, the DNA is TGTGCCAGCACTCCCACGTGGGGGAGTCAAGAGACCCAGTACTTC.

The chain carries TRBV11-2 and TRBJ2-1, with 7 bases fitting TRBD2. The J segment lost 7 bases and the V segment lost 3 bases, leaving 18 bases of the junction unmatched. The CDR3 is 18 amino acids. Looked up from germline, CDR1 is SGHAT and CDR2 is FQNNGV. Here the CDR3 DNA reads TGTGCCAGCAGCTTTTTCCCTCCCGTGTCGGGGGGAGGAAATGAGCAGTTCTTC. This codes for CASSFFPPVSGGGNEQFF.

The chain couples TRBV12-5 to TRBJ2-3; TRBD1 matches 9 bases. The length of the CDR3 is 15 residues. Trimming at V came to 1 base and at J to 6 bases, leaving 5 bases not matched to a gene. Per germline, CDR1 LGHNT and CDR2 FRNRAP. CDR3 bases: TGTGCTAGTGGTTTGGGGACAGGGGCAATGGATACGCAGTATTTT. Protein sequence: CASGLGTGAMDTQYF.

The chain links TRBV7-3 to TRBJ2-7; 8 bases match TRBD2. Germline CDR1 is SGHTA and CDR2 is FQGTGA. Trimming at V came to 1 base and at J to 4 bases, leaving 6 bases not matched to a gene. CDR3 size: 15 residues. The CDR3 DNA reads as TGTGCCAGCAGCTTAAACCTAGCGGGCTTATACGAGCAGTACTTC. Translating gives CASSLNLAGLYEQYF.

At least ten counts were recorded for this clonotype. The rearrangement uses TRBV6-5 and TRBJ2-7; 8 bases agree with TRBD1. V dropped 6 bases and J dropped 0; count of bases not matched to a gene: 7. There are 15 residues in the CDR3. Germline CDR1 is MNHEY and CDR2 is SVGAGI. The CDR3 bases are TGTGCCAGCAGCTCGACAGGGGAGATCTCCTACGAGCAGTACTTC. This encodes CASSSTGEISYEQYF.

J is TRBJ2-1 and V is TRBV27; 12 bases are a match to TRBD2. CDR3 size: 13 residues. J lost 7 bases, V lost 6 bases, and 1 base had no gene match. Germline V gene data show CDR1 as MNHEY and CDR2 as SMNVEV (reference sequence). The CDR3 protein is CASSGLAGNEQFF. CDR3 coding DNA: TGTGCCAGCAGCGGACTAGCGGGAAATGAGCAGTTCTTC.

The table lists this clonotype with many counts. The gene calls are TRBV25-1 and TRBJ2-1, with TRBD2 identical over 10 bases. The CDR3 contains 18 residues. With V trimmed by 1 base and J by 8 bases, 14 bases remained unmatched. The germline gives CDR1 MGHDK, CDR2 SYGVNS. Here the CDR3 reads CASSEFLMASGSGYEQFF. In DNA form, the CDR3 reads TGTGCCAGCAGTGAATTTTTAATGGCTAGCGGGAGTGGGTATGAGCAGTTCTTC.